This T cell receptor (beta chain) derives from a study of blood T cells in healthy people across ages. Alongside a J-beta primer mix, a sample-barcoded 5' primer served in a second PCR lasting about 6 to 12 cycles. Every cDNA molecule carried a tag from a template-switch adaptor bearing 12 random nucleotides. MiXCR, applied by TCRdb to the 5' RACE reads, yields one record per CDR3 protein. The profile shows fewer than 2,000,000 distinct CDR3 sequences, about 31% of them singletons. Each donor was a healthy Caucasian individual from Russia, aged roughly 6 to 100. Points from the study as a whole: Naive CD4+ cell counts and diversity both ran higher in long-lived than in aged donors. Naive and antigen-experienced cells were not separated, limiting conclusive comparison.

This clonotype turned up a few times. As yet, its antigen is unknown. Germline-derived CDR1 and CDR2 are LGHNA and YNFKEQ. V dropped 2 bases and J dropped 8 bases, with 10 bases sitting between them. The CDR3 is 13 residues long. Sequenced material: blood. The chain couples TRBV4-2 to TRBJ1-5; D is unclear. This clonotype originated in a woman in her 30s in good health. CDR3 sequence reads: CASSQSFGKPQHF. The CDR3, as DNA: TGTGCCAGCAGCCAATCGTTCGGGAAGCCCCAGCATTTT.